These 31 T cell receptor beta chains were all obtained from the same sample, sequenced in a study of shared clonotypes between healthy human individuals. Assay: immunoSEQ multiplex PCR; the TCRdb copy retains only in-frame clones and omits some. The data hold 1.4 million to 1.5 million clones, with roughly 96% observed a single time. The sample consisted of naive CD4+ T cells sorted from blood. Subset described: CD45RA+ positively selected. Receptors originate from a man younger than 40 in good health.

The J gene is TRBJ1-2, the V gene TRBV4-3; D possibly corresponds to TRBD1 (6 bases). This CDR3 is built from 17 residues. Between the trimmed V and J ends, which lost 3 bases and 8 bases, there was a span of 25 bases. Germline loops: CDR1 LGHNA, CDR2 YSLEER. The chain's CDR3 is CASSHTHRPSGVGGYTF. CDR3 nucleotide sequence: TGCGCCAGCAGCCACACTCATCGGCCTTCAGGGGTCGGAGGCTACACCTTC.

The chain has TRBV5-6 and TRBJ2-3, with 7 positions matching TRBD1. Per germline, CDR1 SGHDT and CDR2 YYEEEE. The CDR3 length is 13 residues. The J segment lost 5 bases and the V segment lost 5 bases, leaving 5 bases of the junction unmatched. The CDR3 DNA reads as TGTGCCAGCAGTTCCGACAGGGAAGATACGCAGTATTTT. It codes for CASSSDREDTQYF.

The J gene is TRBJ2-1, the V gene TRBV5-4, with 10 bases lining up with TRBD2. CDR3 length: 12 residues. The germline V gene has CDR1 SGHNT and CDR2 YYREEE (reference sequence). V lost 1 base, J lost 15 bases, and 4 bases stayed unmatched. Here the CDR3 reads CASSLTSGTVFF. Written as DNA, the CDR3 is TGTGCCAGCAGCTTGACTAGCGGGACTGTGTTCTTC. Combining the CDR3 with reference TRBV5-4 and TRBJ2-1 gives the whole variable domain ETGVTQSPTHLIKTRGQQVTLRCSSQSGHNTVSWYQQALGQGPQFIFQYYREEENGRGNFPPRFSGLQFPNYSSELNVNALELDDSALYLCASSLTSGTVFFGPGTRLTVL.

This chain connects TRBV29-1 to TRBJ2-7; D could derive from TRBD1 or TRBD2 (5 bases each). The CDR3 is 11 amino acids. The germline CDR1 and CDR2 sequences are SQVTM and ANQGSEA. The V and J ends lost 7 bases and 0 bases respectively, with 7 bases between them. The CDR3 loop is CSAGASYEQYF. The CDR3, as DNA: TGCAGCGCCGGGGCCTCCTACGAGCAGTACTTC.

This chain joins TRBV6-6 and TRBJ2-1; TRBD2 matches 10 bases. The trim removed 6 bases at V and 9 bases at J, leaving 8 bases unmatched. The CDR3 sequence is 14 residues long. Germline CDR1 is MNHNY and CDR2 is SVGAGI (reference sequence). The DNA of the CDR3 is TGTGCCAGCAGAAAAGCGGGAGGGCCGACTGAGCAGTTCTTC. It translates to CASRKAGGPTEQFF.

The CDR3 region is CASSPLAGDSRAQETQYF. CDR3 nucleotides: TGTGCCAGCTCACCACTAGCGGGAGACTCCAGAGCCCAAGAGACCCAGTACTTC. J is TRBJ2-5 and V is TRBV18, with 9 bases identical to TRBD2. J gave up 1 base and V 1 base, and 10 bases lay outside the gene matches. This CDR3 comprises 18 residues. Germline CDR1 and CDR2: KGHSH and LQKENI.

V is TRBV15 and J is TRBJ2-7, with TRBD2 as a possible D gene (6 bases). The V end was cut by 0 bases, the J end by 1 base, with 10 bases between. The germline V gene has CDR1 LNHNV and CDR2 YYDKDF (reference sequence). There are 15 residues in the CDR3. The CDR3 nucleotides are TGTGCCACCAGCAGAGAAGTTAGCGGTTCCTACGAGCAGTACTTC. Its translation: CATSREVSGSYEQYF.

This clone was detected only once. The gene calls are TRBV5-4 and TRBJ2-1, with 9 bases aligning to TRBD2. The CDR3 is made up of 14 amino acids. CDR1 SGHNT and CDR2 YYREEE come from the germline V gene (reference sequence). V gave up 2 bases and J gave up 9 bases; unmatched junction bases: 6. The CDR3 reads CASSLGGRAFEQFF. As DNA, the CDR3 is TGTGCCAGCAGCTTAGGCGGGAGGGCCTTTGAGCAGTTCTTC.

This clone occurred once. This rearrangement joins TRBV7-2 to TRBJ2-2; the D gene is possibly TRBD2 (6 bases). This CDR3 spans 14 amino acids. Germline V CDR1 and CDR2: SGHTA, FQGNSA. The germline V and J ends were trimmed by 1 base and 6 bases, with 9 bases remaining between them. In nucleotides, the CDR3 is TGTGCCAGCAGCTTAGGGGGGAGGCCCGGGGAGCTGTTTTTT. Translation: CASSLGGRPGELFF.

This clone was observed once. The chain links TRBV19 to TRBJ2-3, with 7 bases that match TRBD2. The CDR3 is 15 residues long. With V trimmed by 4 bases and J by 3 bases, 7 bases remained unmatched. Germline lookup yields CDR1 LNHDA and CDR2 SQIVND (reference sequence). CDR3 sequence: CASSTLTAGTDTQYF. As DNA, the CDR3 is TGTGCCAGTAGTACGTTGACAGCGGGGACAGATACGCAGTATTTT.

The J gene is TRBJ2-1, the V gene TRBV6-1, with TRBD2 matching over 9 bases. The germline V gene has CDR1 MNHNS and CDR2 SASEGT. This CDR3 region has 15 residues. Trimming took 6 bases from V and 0 from J; bases not matched to a gene: 3. CDR3 sequence (DNA): TGTGCCAGCAGCCTAGCGGGATCCTCCTACAATGAGCAGTTCTTC. Protein product: CASSLAGSSYNEQFF.

The V gene is TRBV19, the J gene TRBJ2-5; 7 bases align to TRBD1. The V gene end was trimmed by 7 bases and the J gene end by 5 bases; junction bases not matched to a gene: 7. The CDR3 has 13 amino acids. The germline CDR1 and CDR2 sequences are LNHDA and SQIVND (reference sequence). DNA for the CDR3: TGTGCCAGTACCATGGGCAGGGGGGAGACCCAGTACTTC. This gives the protein CASTMGRGETQYF.

The V call is TRBV9, the J call TRBJ2-7, with a possible D match to TRBD2 (6 bases). This CDR3 has 15 residues. V was clipped by 2 bases and J by 2 bases, with 14 bases between them. Germline V lookup: CDR1 SGDLS, CDR2 YYNGEE. The CDR3 here is CASSVRGGGTYEQYF. In nucleotides, the CDR3 is TGTGCCAGCAGCGTGAGGGGCGGCGGGACCTACGAGCAGTACTTC.

The CDR3 nucleotides read TGTGCCAGCAGCCAAGATTCTTTCCGGAAGTATTTT. It encodes CASSQDSFRKYF. The V gene is TRBV14, the J gene TRBJ2-3, with D unresolved. This CDR3 comprises 12 residues. Germline V CDR1 and CDR2: SGHDN, FVKESK. V was pared by 0 bases and J by 13 bases, with 11 bases between.

The chain couples TRBV29-1 to TRBJ2-1; no reliable D call. This CDR3 has 9 amino acids. Trimming removed 4 bases at V and 8 bases at J, with 3 bases between. Germline-derived CDR1 and CDR2 are SQVTM and ANQGSEA. The CDR3, as DNA: TGCAGCGTTGGGTATGAGCAGTTCTTC. This gives the protein CSVGYEQFF.

The chain links TRBV7-2 to TRBJ1-1; a possible D gene is TRBD1 (5 bases). Germline CDR1 is SGHTA and CDR2 is FQGNSA. The CDR3 loop spans 14 amino acids. V lost 1 base to trimming and J lost 3 bases, with 9 bases between them. CDR3 bases: TGTGCCAGCAGCTTAGTTGGGGGGGACACTGAAGCTTTCTTT. Amino acids: CASSLVGGDTEAFF.

The genes are TRBV14 and TRBJ2-5, with D perhaps TRBD2 (6 bases). Germline V lookup: CDR1 SGHDN, CDR2 FVKESK. The CDR3 is 13 residues long. The V gene lost 3 bases and the J gene lost 9 bases, with 14 bases spanning the gap. The chain's CDR3 is CASSHLHSGPQYF. The CDR3 nucleotides are TGTGCCAGCAGCCACCTCCATAGCGGTCCCCAGTACTTC.

The rearrangement uses TRBV28 and TRBJ2-1; 12 bases line up with TRBD2. The CDR3 runs 16 residues. CDR1 is MDHEN and CDR2 is SYDVKM in the germline V gene. V lost 5 bases to trimming and J lost 8 bases; unmatched junction nucleotides: 10. CDR3 residues: CASSPPGLAGWDEQFF. In nucleotides, the CDR3 is TGTGCCAGCAGTCCCCCCGGACTAGCGGGATGGGATGAGCAGTTCTTC.

The CDR3: CAWSPAGQGEKLFF. The CDR3 bases are TGTGCCTGGAGCCCGGCCGGGCAAGGGGAAAAACTGTTTTTT. This chain uses TRBV30 with TRBJ1-4, with D uncertain. Germline V CDR1 and CDR2: GTSNPN, SVGIG (reference sequence). The CDR3 spans 14 residues. Trimming stripped 3 bases from V and 8 bases from J, with 16 bases between. The full variable domain, with the rest looked up from reference TRBV30 and TRBJ1-4, is SQTIHQWPATLVQPVGSPLSLECTVEGTSNPNLYWYRQAAGRGLQLLFYSVGIGQISSEVPQNLSASRPQDRQFILSSKKLLLSDSGFYLCAWSPAGQGEKLFFGSGTQLSVL.

The rearrangement uses TRBV4-1 and TRBJ1-3; tentative D call: TRBD1 (5 bases). This CDR3 contains 17 residues. Germline V gene lookup returns CDR1 MGHRA and CDR2 YSYEKL. Trimming took off 3 bases at V and 0 bases at J, with 15 bases between the two ends. The CDR3 DNA reads as TGCGCCAGCAGCCAGCCGGGACTCAAGTACTCTGGAAACACCATATATTTT. Its translation is CASSQPGLKYSGNTIYF.

The chain carries TRBV28 and TRBJ2-7, with D possibly being TRBD1 or TRBD2 (5 bases each). Germline values: CDR1 MDHEN, CDR2 SYDVKM. The CDR3 spans 15 residues. The ends were cut back, 4 bases at V and 7 bases at J, with 20 bases in the middle. In DNA, the CDR3 is TGTGCCAGCAGTTCAAAGGGACGGCCCAAGAGGGAGCAGTACTTC. It yields the protein CASSSKGRPKREQYF.

This sequence joins TRBV5-1 and TRBJ2-1; D call uncertain. The germline V gene has CDR1 SGHRS and CDR2 YFSETQ. V was cut by 4 bases and J by 0 bases, with 11 bases left in between. The length of the CDR3 is 15 residues. The CDR3 nucleotides are TGCGCCAGCAGCCAGACTTCGAGCTCCTACAATGAGCAGTTCTTC. Amino acids: CASSQTSSSYNEQFF.

This clone has only one observation. In DNA, the CDR3 is TGTGCCAGCAGCCCTCCAGGAATAGATACGCAGTATTTT. Its translation is CASSPPGIDTQYF. The chain couples TRBV11-2 to TRBJ2-3, with unresolved D. CDR1 and CDR2 (germline): SGHAT, FQNNGV. V was clipped by 5 bases and J by 5 bases, with 11 bases between them. The CDR3 has 13 residues.

This chain links TRBV10-3 with TRBJ1-2; a possible D gene is TRBD1 (5 bases). This CDR3 is 13 amino acids long. From germline, CDR1 is ENHRY and CDR2 SYGVKD. Trimming took off 6 bases at V and 0 bases at J, with 8 bases between the two ends. CDR3 nucleotide sequence: TGTGCCATCAGCACGACAGCTAACTATGGCTACACCTTC. It translates to CAISTTANYGYTF.

The J gene is TRBJ2-7, the V gene TRBV6-5; D may be TRBD1 (7 bases). Trimming removed 6 bases at V and 2 bases at J, with 11 bases between. Germline V gives CDR1 MNHEY, CDR2 SVGAGI. CDR3 length: 13 amino acids. The CDR3 DNA is TGTGCCAGCAGACGCGGGACAGCCTACGAGCAGTACTTC. This gives the protein CASRRGTAYEQYF.

The V and J genes are TRBV7-9 and TRBJ1-4, with 7 positions matching TRBD1. The CDR3 runs to 15 residues. The V and J ends lost 5 bases and 7 bases, in that order; junction bases with no gene match: 10. Germline V gene data show CDR1 as SEHNR and CDR2 as FQNEAQ (reference sequence). Here the CDR3 DNA reads TGTGCCAGCAGCATCCGTACAGGGGCGGGTGAAAAACTGTTTTTT. This gives the protein CASSIRTGAGEKLFF.

The rearrangement uses TRBV27 and TRBJ2-1; 8 bases map to TRBD2. CDR3 length: 15 residues. In germline, CDR1 is MNHEY, CDR2 SMNVEV (reference sequence). V trimming: 2 bases; J trimming: 7 bases; junction bases outside the gene matches: 7. The CDR3 here is CASSLVGLEQNEQFF. The CDR3 DNA follows: TGTGCCAGCAGTTTAGTGGGACTAGAGCAGAATGAGCAGTTCTTC.

This clone came up once. This rearrangement joins TRBV7-9 to TRBJ2-1; 14 bases map to TRBD2. The CDR3 runs to 15 residues. Germline V lookup: CDR1 SEHNR, CDR2 FQNEAQ (reference sequence). Trimming cost V 8 bases and J 7 bases; bases outside gene matches: 7. This CDR3 reads CASEGLAGVGNEQFF. As DNA, the CDR3 is TGTGCCAGCGAGGGACTAGCGGGAGTGGGTAATGAGCAGTTCTTC. Based on the CDR3 plus reference TRBV7-9 and TRBJ2-1, the full variable domain is DTGVSQNPRHKITKRGQNVTFRCDPISEHNRLYWYRQTLGQGPEFLTYFQNEAQLEKSRLLSDRFSAERPKGSFSTLEIQRTEQGDSAMYLCASEGLAGVGNEQFFGPGTRLTVL.

This clone came up once. V is TRBV27 and J is TRBJ2-7; D not certain. This CDR3 region has 15 residues. Looked up from germline, CDR1 is MNHEY and CDR2 is SMNVEV (reference sequence). The ends were cut back, 2 bases at V and 1 base at J, with 12 bases in the middle. The CDR3 region is CASSLRVRYSYEQYF. For the CDR3, the DNA is TGTGCCAGCAGTTTACGTGTCCGATATTCCTACGAGCAGTACTTC.

The rearrangement uses TRBV15 and TRBJ1-2; 7 nucleotides match TRBD1. The CDR3 length is 15 residues. Germline lookup yields CDR1 LNHNV and CDR2 YYDKDF (reference sequence). The trim removed 9 bases at V and 4 bases at J, leaving 14 bases unmatched. The CDR3 is CATTGTATPIYGYTF. The CDR3 region has the DNA TGTGCCACTACCGGGACAGCCACTCCAATCTATGGCTACACCTTC.

About this clone itself: The same CDR3 can be traced to other DNA sequences in this sample. The gene calls are TRBV29-1 and TRBJ2-3; TRBD2 matches 9 bases. Trimming took 2 bases from V and 3 from J; bases not matched to a gene: 6. This CDR3 has 15 residues. Germline-derived CDR1 and CDR2 are SQVTM and ANQGSEA. The CDR3 loop reads CSVEFLAGRTDTQYF. The CDR3 coding sequence is TGCAGCGTTGAATTCCTAGCGGGAAGAACAGATACGCAGTATTTT.